The entry below describes one T cell receptor (beta chain). Its antigen is not identified. Per individual sample, total RNA of at least 6 micrograms was extracted. These data come from a study of blood T cells in healthy people across ages. The study's findings and limits: Naive T cell percentage by flow cytometry tracked strongly with beta diversity.

A second PCR, run for about 6 to 12 cycles, used a sample-barcoded 5' primer plus a J-beta primer mix. One entry per CDR3 protein, called by TCRdb with MiXCR from the 5' RACE reads. The sample lists fewer than 900,000 distinct CDR3 sequences; around 36% were seen once. This TCR was recovered from a man aged 18 to 29 in good health. The sequencing sample was made of blood.

The CDR3 nucleotides read TGCGCCAGCAGCCAAGGTGTTTCTAGCGAATCCACAGATACGCAGTATTTT. Amino acids: CASSQGVSSESTDTQYF. The chain recombines TRBV4-3 with TRBJ2-3; D is possibly TRBD2 (6 bases). V lost 1 base and J 2 bases, leaving 16 bases between the germline ends. CDR3 length: 17 amino acids. The V gene's germline CDR1 is LGHNA and CDR2 YSLEER.